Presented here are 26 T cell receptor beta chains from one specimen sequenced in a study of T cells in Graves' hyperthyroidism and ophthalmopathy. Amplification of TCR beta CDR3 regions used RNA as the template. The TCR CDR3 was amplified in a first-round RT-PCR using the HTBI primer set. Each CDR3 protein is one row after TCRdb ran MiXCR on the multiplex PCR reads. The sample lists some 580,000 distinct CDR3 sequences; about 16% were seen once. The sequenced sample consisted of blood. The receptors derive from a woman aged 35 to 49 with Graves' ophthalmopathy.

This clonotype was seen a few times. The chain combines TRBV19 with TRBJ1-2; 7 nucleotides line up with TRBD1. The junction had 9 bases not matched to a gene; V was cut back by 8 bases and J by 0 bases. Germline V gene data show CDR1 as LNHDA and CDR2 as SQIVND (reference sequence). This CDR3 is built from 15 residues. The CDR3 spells CASHRGTDPNYGYTF. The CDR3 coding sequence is TGTGCCAGTCACCGGGGGACAGATCCTAACTATGGCTACACCTTC.

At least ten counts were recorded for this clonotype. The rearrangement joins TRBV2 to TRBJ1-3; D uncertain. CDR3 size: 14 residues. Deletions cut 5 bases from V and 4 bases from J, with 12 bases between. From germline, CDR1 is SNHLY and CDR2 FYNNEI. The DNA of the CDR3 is TGTGCCAGCAGTTGGCTCCCTATCGGAAACACCATATATTTT. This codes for CASSWLPIGNTIYF.

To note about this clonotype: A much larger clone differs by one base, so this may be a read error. CDR3 in DNA: TGTGCCATCAGCGCGGGACGGCTCCAAGAGACCCAGTACTTC. Protein product: CAISAGRLQETQYF. V gene TRBV10-3 combines with J gene TRBJ2-5, with TRBD2 as a possible D gene (6 bases). CDR3 length equals 14 residues. The germline V gene has CDR1 ENHRY and CDR2 SYGVKD. V was shortened by 6 bases and J by 1 base, with 12 bases between the two germline ends.

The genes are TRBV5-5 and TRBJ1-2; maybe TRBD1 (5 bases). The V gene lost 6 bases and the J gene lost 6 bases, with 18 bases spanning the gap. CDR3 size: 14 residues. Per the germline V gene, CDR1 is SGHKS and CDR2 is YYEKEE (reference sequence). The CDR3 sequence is CASNDPAGSNGYTF. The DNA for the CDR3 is TGTGCCAGCAACGACCCGGCAGGGAGCAATGGCTACACCTTC.

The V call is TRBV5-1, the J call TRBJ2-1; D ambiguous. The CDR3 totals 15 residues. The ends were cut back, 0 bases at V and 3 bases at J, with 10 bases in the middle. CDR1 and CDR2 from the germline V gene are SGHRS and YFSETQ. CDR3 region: CASSLEVGSYNEQFF. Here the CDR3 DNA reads TGCGCCAGCAGCTTGGAAGTGGGTAGCTACAATGAGCAGTTCTTC.

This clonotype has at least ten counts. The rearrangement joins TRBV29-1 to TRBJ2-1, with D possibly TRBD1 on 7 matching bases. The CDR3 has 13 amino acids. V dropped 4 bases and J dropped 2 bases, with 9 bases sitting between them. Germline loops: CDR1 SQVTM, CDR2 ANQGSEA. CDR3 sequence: CSVVRGAYNEQFF. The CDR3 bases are TGCAGCGTTGTCAGGGGGGCCTACAATGAGCAGTTCTTC.

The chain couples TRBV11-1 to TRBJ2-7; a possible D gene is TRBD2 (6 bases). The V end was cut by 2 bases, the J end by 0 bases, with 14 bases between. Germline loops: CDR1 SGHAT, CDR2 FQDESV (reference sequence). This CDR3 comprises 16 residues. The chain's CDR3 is CASSLSGGGASYEQYF. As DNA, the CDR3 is TGTGCCAGCAGCTTAAGTGGTGGCGGGGCCTCCTACGAGCAGTACTTC.

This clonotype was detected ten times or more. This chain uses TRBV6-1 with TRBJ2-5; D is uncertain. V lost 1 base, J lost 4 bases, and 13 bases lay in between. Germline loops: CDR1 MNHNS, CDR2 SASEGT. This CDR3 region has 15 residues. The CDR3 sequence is CASSEDPGRVETQYF. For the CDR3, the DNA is TGTGCCAGCAGTGAAGATCCGGGTCGGGTAGAGACCCAGTACTTC.

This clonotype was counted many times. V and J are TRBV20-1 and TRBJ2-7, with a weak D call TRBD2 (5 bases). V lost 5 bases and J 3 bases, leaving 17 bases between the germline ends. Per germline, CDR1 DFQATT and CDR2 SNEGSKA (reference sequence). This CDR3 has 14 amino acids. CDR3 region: CSAAKRNRNYEQYF. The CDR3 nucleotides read TGCAGTGCTGCCAAGCGGAATCGGAACTACGAGCAGTACTTC.

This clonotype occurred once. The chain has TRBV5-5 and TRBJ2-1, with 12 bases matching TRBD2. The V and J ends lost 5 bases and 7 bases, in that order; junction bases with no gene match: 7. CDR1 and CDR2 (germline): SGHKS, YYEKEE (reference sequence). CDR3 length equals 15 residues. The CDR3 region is CASRPGLAGKNEQFF. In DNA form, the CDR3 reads TGTGCCAGCAGGCCCGGACTAGCGGGGAAGAATGAGCAGTTCTTC.

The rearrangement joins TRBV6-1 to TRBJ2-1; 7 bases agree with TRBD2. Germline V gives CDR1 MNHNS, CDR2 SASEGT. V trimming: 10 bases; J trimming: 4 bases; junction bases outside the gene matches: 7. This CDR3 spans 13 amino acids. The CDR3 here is CANFSGPYNEQFF. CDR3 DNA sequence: TGTGCCAATTTTAGCGGGCCTTACAATGAGCAGTTCTTC.

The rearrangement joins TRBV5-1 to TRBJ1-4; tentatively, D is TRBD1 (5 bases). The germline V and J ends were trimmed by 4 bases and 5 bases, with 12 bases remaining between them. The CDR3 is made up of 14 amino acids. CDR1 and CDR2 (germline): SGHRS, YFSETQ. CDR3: CASSPWGGNEKLFF. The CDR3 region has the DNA TGCGCCAGCAGCCCGTGGGGCGGAAATGAAAAACTGTTTTTT.

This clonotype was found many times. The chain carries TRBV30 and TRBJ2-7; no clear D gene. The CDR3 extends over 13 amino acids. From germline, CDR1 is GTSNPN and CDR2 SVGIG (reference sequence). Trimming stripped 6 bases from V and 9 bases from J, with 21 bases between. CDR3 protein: CACQAAAQRRQYF. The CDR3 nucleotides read TGTGCCTGCCAGGCGGCCGCCCAGAGGAGGCAGTACTTC.

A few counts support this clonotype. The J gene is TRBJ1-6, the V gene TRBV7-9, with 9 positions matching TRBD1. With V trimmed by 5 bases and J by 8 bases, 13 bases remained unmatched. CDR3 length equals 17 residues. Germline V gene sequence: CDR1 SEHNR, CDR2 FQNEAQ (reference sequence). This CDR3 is CASSHSPGTGMDSPLHF. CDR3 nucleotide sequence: TGTGCCAGCAGCCATAGTCCCGGGACAGGGATGGATTCACCCCTCCACTTT. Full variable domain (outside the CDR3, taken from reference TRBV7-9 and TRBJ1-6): DTGVSQNPRHKITKRGQNVTFRCDPISEHNRLYWYRQTLGQGPEFLTYFQNEAQLEKSRLLSDRFSAERPKGSFSTLEIQRTEQGDSAMYLCASSHSPGTGMDSPLHFGNGTRLTVT.

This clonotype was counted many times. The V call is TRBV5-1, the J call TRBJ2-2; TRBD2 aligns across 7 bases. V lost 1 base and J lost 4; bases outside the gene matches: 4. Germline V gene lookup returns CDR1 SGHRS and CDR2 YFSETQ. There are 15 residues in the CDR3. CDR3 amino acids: CASSLTSVLTGELFF. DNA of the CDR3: TGCGCCAGCAGCTTGACTAGCGTCCTCACCGGGGAGCTGTTTTTT.

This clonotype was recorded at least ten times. CDR3 amino acids: CASSFQGRVGEKLFF. The DNA of the CDR3 is TGTGCCAGCAGTTTCCAGGGGAGGGTCGGTGAAAAACTGTTTTTT. The chain joins TRBV12-3 or TRBV12-4 to TRBJ1-4; possible D gene TRBD1, 6 bases. This CDR3 contains 15 residues. The V end was cut by 3 bases, the J end by 7 bases, with 15 bases between.

DNA of the CDR3: TGTGCCAGCAGCCACAGGGGTTACGGCACAGATACGCAGTATTTT. Protein: CASSHRGYGTDTQYF. V and J are TRBV12-3 or TRBV12-4 and TRBJ2-3; 7 bases fit TRBD1. The V segment lost 6 bases and the J segment 1 base; nucleotides outside the gene matches: 7. The CDR3 is 15 residues long.

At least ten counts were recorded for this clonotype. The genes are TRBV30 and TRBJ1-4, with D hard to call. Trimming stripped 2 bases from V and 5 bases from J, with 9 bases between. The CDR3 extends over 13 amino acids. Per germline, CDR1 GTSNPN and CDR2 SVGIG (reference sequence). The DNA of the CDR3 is TGTGCCTGGAGTCCCGGACGGAATGAAAAACTGTTTTTT. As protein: CAWSPGRNEKLFF.

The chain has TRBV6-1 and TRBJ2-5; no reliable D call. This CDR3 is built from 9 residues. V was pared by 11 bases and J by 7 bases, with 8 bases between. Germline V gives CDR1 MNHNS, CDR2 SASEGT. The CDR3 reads CAPLRTQYF. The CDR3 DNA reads TGTGCCCCTTTACGGACCCAGTACTTC.

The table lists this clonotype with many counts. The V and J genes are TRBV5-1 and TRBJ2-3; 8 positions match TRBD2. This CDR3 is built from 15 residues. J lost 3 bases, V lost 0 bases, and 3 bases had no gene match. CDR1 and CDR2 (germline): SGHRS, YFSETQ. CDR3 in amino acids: CASSLVPGGTDTQYF. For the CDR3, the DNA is TGCGCCAGCAGCTTGGTACCGGGAGGGACAGATACGCAGTATTTT. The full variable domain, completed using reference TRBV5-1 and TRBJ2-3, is KAGVTQTPRYLIKTRGQQVTLSCSPISGHRSVSWYQQTPGQGLQFLFEYFSETQRNKGNFPGRFSGRQFSNSRSEMNVSTLELGDSALYLCASSLVPGGTDTQYFGPGTRLTVL.

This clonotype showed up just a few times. The CDR3 spells CASRPGRSAHEQFF. The CDR3 DNA follows: TGTGCCAGCAGACCGGGACGGTCCGCCCATGAGCAGTTCTTC. The genes are TRBV6-1 and TRBJ2-1, with D possibly called TRBD1 or TRBD2 (5 bases each). V lost 6 bases and J lost 8, with 17 bases in between. The CDR3 contains 14 residues. Germline CDR1 reads MNHNS; CDR2 reads SASEGT.

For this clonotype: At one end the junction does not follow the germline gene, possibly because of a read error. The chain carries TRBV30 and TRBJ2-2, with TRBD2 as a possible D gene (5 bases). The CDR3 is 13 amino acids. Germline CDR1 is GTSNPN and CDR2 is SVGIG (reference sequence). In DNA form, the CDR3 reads TGTGCCTGGAGCAAGCTTACCACCGGGGAGCTGCTTTTT. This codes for CAWSKLTTGELLF. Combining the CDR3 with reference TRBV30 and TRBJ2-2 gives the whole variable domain SQTIHQWPATLVQPVGSPLSLECTVEGTSNPNLYWYRQAAGRGLQLLFYSVGIGQISSEVPQNLSASRPQDRQFILSSKKLLLSDSGFYLCAWSKLTTGELLFGEGSRLTVL.

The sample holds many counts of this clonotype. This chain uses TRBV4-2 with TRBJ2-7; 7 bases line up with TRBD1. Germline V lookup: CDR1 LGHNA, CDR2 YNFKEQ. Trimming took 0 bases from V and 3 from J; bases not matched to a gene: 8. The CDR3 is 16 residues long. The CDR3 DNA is TGTGCCAGCAGCCAAGACCCCGGGACAGAGGACTACGAGCAGTACTTC. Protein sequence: CASSQDPGTEDYEQYF.

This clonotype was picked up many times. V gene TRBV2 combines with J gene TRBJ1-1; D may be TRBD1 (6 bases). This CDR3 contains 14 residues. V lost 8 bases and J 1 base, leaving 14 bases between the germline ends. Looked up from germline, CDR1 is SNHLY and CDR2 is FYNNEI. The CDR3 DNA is TGTGCCAGCGGGGGCCGGGGCACGAACACTGAAGCTTTCTTT. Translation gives CASGGRGTNTEAFF.

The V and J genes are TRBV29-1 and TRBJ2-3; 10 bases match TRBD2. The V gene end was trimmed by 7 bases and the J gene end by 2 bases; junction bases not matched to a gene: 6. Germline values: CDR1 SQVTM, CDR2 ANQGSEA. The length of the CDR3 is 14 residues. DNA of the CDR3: TGCAGCGACGCAGCGGGAGGGCTCACAGATACGCAGTATTTT. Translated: CSDAAGGLTDTQYF.

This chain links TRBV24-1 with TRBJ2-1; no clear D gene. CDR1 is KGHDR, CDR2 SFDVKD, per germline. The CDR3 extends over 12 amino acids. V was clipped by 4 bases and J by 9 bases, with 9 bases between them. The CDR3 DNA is TGTGCCACCAGTGACCAGCTATTTGAGCAGTTCTTC. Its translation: CATSDQLFEQFF.